The present TCR beta chain was sequenced within a study of blood T cell repertoires in COVID-19. This clone was observed a single time. The assay was immunoSEQ multiplex PCR, and TCRdb's table has in-frame clones only and misses some. Here the sample spans around 190,000 clones, 80% to 90% being singletons. V lost 2 bases to trimming and J lost 0 bases, with 11 bases between them. The CDR3 runs to 16 residues. CDR1 and CDR2 from the germline V gene are KGHSH and LQKENI. The receptor's source is a man aged 50 to 59 with active or convalescent COVID-19. The chain combines TRBV18 with TRBJ1-5; no firm D call. Sequencing was carried out using peripheral blood. The CDR3 spells CASSPSVTVSNQPQHF. The DNA of the CDR3 is TGTGCCAGCTCACCAAGCGTCACGGTTAGCAATCAGCCCCAGCATTTT.